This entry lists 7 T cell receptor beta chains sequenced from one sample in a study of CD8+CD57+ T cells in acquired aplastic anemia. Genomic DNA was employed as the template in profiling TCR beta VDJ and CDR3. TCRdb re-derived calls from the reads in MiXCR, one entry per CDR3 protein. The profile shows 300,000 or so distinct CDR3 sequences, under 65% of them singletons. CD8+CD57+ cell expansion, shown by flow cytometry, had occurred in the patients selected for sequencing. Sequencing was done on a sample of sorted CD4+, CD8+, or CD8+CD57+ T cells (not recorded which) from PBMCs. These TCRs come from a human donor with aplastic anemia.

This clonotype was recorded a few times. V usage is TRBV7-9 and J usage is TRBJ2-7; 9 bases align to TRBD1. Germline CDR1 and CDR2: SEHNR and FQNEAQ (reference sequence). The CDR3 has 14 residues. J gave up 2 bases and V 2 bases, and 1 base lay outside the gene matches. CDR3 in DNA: TGTGCCAGCAGCTTACGGACAGGGGCCTACGAGCAGTACTTC. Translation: CASSLRTGAYEQYF.

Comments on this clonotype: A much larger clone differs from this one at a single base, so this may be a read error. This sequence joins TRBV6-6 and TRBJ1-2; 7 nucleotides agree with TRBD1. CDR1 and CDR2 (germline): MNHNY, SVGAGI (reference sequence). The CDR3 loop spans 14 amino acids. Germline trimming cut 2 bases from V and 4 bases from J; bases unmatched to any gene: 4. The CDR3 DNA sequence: TGTGCCAGCAGTTACCGGCAGGGGGGCTATGGCTACACCTTC. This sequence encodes CASSYRQGGYGYTF.

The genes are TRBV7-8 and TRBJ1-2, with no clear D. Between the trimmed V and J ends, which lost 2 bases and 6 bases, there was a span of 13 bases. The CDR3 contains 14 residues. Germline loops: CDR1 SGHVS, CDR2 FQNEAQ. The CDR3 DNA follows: TGTGCCAGCAGCTTAAAAGCGGGGAGGGATGGCTACACCTTC. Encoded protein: CASSLKAGRDGYTF.

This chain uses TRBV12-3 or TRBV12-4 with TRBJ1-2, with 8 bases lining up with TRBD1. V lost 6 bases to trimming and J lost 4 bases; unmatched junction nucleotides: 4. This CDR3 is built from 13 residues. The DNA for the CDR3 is TGTGCCAGCAGGGGACAGGAGATCTATGGCTACACCTTC. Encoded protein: CASRGQEIYGYTF.

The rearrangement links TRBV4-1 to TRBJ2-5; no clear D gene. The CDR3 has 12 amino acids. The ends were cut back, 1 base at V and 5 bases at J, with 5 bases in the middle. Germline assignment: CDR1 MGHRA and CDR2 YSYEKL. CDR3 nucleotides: TGCGCCAGCAGCCAAGCTGATGAGACCCAGTACTTC. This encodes CASSQADETQYF.

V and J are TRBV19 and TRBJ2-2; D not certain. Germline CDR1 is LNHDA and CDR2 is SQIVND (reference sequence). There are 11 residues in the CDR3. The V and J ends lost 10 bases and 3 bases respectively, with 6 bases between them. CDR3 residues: CATVYTGELFF. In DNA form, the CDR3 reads TGTGCCACCGTGTACACCGGGGAGCTGTTTTTT.

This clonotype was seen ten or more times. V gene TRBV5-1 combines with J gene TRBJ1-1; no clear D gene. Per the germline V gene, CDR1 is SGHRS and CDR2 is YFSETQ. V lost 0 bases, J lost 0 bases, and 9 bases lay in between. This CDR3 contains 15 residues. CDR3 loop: CASSLALGMNTEAFF. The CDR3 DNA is TGCGCCAGCAGCTTGGCGCTAGGGATGAACACTGAAGCTTTCTTT.